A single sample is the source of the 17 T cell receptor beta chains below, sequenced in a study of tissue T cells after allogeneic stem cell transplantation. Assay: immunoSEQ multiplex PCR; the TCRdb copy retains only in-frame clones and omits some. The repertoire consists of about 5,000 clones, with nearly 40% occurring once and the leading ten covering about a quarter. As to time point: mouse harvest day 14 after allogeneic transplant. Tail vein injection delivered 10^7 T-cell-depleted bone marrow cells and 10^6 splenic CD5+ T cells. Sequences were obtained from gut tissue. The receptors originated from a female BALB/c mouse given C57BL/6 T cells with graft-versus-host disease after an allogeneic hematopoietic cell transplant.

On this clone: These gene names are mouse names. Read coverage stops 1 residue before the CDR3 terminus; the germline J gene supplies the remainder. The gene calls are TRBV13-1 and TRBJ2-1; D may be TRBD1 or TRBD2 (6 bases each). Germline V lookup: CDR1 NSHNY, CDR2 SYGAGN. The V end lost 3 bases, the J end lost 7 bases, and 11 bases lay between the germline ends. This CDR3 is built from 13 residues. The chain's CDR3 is CASSGGREAEQFF. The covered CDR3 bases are TGTGCCAGCAGTGGGGGGCGCGAGGCTGAGCAGTTC.

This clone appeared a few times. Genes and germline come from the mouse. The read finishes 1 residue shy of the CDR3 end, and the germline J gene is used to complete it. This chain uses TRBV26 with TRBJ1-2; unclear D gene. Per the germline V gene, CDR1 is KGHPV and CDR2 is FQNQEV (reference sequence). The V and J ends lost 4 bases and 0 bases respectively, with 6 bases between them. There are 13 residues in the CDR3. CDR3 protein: CASSQGSNSDYTF. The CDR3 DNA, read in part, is TGTGCCAGCAGTCAGGGATCAAACTCCGACTACACC. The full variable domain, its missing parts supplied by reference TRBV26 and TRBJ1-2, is NSKVIQTPRYLVKGQGQKAKMRCIPEKGHPVVFWYQQNKNNEFKFLINFQNQEVLQQIDMTEKRFSAECPSNSPCSLEIQSSEAGDSALYLCASSQGSNSDYTFGSGTRLLVI.

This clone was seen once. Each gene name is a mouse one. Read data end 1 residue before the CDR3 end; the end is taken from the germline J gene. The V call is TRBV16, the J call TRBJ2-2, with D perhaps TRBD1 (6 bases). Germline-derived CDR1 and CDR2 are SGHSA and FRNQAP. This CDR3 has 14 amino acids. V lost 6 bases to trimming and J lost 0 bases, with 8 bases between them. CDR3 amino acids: CASRGQANTGQLYF. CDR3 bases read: TGTGCAAGCAGGGGACAAGCAAACACCGGGCAGCTCTAC.

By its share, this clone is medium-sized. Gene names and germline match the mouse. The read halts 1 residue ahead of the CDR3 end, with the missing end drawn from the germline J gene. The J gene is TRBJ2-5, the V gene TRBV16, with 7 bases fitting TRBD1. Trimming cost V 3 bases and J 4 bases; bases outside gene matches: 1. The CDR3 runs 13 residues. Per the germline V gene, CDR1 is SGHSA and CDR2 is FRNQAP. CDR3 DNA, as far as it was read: TGTGCAAGCAGCTTCACAGGGGAAGACACCCAGTAC. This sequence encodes CASSFTGEDTQY. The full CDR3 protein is CASSFTGEDTQYF.

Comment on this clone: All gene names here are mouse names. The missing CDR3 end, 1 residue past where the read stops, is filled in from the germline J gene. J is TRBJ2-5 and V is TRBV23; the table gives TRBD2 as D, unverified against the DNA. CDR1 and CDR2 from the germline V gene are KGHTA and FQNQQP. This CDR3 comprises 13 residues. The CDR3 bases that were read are TGCTCCAGCAGTCAACACTTACAAGACACCCAGTAC. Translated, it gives CSSSQHLQDTQY. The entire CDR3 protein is CSSSQHLQDTQYF.

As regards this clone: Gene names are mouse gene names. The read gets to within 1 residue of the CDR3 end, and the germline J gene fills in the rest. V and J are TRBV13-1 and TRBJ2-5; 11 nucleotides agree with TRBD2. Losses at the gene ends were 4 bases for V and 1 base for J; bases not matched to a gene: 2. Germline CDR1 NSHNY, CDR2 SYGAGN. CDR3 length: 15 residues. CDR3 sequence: CASSLGLGDQDTQYF. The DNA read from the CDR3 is TGTGCCAGCAGTCTGGGACTGGGGGACCAAGACACCCAGTAC.

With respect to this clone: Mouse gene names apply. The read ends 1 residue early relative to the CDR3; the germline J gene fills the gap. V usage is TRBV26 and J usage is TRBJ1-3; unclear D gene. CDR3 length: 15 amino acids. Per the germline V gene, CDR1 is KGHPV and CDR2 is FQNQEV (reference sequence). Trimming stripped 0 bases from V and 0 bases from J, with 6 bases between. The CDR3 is CASSLSPYSGNTLYF. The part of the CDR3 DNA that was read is TGTGCCAGCAGTCTGTCGCCTTATTCTGGAAATACGCTCTAT.

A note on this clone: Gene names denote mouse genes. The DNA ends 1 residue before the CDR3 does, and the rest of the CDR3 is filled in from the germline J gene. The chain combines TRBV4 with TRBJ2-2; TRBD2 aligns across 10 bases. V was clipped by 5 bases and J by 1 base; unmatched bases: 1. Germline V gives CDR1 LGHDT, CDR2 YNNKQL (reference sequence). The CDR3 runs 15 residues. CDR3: CASSRLGGNTGQLYF. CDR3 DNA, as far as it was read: TGTGCCAGCAGCCGACTGGGGGGAAACACCGGGCAGCTCTAC.

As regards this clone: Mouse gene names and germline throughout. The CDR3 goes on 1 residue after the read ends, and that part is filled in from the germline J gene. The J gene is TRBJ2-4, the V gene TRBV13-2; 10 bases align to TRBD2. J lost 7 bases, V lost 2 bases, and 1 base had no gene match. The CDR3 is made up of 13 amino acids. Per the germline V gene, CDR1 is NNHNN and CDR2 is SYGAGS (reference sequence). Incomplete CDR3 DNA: TGTGCCAGCGGTGACTGGGGGGGCGACACCTTGTAC. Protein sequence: CASGDWGGDTLY. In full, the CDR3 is CASGDWGGDTLYF.

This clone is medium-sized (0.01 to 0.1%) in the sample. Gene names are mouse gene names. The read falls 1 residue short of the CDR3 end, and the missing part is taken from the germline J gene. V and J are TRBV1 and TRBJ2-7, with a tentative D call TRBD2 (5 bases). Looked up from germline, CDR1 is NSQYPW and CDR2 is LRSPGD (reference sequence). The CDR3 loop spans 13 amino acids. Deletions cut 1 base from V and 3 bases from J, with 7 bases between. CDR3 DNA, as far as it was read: TGCACCTGCAGTGCAGTTGGGGACTATGAACAGTAC. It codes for CTCSAVGDYEQY. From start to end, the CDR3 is CTCSAVGDYEQYF.

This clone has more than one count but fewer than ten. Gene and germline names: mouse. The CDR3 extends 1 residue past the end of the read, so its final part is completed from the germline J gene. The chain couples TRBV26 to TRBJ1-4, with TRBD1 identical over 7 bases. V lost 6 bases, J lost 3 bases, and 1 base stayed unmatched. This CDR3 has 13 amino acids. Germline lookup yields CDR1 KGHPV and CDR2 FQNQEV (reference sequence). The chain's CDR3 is CASRTGPNERLFF. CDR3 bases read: TGTGCCAGCAGGACAGGGCCCAACGAAAGATTATTT.

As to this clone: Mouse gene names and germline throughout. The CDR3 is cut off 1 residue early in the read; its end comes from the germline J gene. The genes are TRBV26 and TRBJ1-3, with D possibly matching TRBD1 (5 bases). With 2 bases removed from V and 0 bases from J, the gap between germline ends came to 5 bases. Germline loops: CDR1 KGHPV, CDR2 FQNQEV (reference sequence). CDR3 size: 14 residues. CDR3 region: CASSLTGSGNTLYF. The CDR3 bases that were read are TGTGCCAGCAGTCTGACAGGTTCTGGAAATACGCTCTAT.

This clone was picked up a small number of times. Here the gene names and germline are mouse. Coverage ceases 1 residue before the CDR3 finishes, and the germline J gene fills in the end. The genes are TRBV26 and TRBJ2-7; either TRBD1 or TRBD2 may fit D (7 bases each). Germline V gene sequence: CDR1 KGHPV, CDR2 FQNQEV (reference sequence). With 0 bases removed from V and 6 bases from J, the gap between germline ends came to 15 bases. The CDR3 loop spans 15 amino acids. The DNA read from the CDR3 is TGTGCCAGCAGTCTGTCTGTCAGGGGGGGGGTTGAACAGTAC. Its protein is CASSLSVRGGVEQY. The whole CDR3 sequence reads CASSLSVRGGVEQYF. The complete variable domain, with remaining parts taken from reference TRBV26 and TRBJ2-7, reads NSKVIQTPRYLVKGQGQKAKMRCIPEKGHPVVFWYQQNKNNEFKFLINFQNQEVLQQIDMTEKRFSAECPSNSPCSLEIQSSEAGDSALYLCASSLSVRGGVEQYFGPGTRLTVL.

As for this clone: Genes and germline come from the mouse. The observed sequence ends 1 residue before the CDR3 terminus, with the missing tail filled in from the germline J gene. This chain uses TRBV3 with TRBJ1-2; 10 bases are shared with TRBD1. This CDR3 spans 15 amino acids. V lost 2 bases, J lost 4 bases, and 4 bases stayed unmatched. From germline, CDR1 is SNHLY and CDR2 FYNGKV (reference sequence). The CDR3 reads CASSLIGQGGSDYTF. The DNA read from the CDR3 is TGTGCCAGCAGCTTAATTGGACAGGGGGGCTCCGACTACACC.

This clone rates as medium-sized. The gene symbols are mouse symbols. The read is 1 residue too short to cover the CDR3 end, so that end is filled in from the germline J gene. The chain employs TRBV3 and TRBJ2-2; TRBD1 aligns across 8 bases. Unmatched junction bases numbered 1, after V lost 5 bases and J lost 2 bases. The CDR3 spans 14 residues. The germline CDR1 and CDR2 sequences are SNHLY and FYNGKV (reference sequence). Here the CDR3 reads CASSQGANTGQLYF. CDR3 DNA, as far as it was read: TGTGCCAGCAGCCAGGGGGCGAACACCGGGCAGCTCTAC.

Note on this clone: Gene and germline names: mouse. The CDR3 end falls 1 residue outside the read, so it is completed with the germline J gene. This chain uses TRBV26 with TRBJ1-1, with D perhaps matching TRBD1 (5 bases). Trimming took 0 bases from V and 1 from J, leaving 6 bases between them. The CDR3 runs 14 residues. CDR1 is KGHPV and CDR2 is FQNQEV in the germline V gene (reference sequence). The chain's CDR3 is CASSLSGVNTEVFF. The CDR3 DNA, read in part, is TGTGCCAGCAGTCTGTCGGGGGTAAACACAGAAGTCTTC.

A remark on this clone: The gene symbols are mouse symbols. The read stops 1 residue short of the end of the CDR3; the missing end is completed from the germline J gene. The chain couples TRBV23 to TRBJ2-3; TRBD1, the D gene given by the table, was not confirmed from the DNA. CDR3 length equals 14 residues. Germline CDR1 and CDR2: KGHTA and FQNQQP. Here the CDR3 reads CSSSHSGQAETLYF. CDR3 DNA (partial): TGCTCCAGCAGTCACTCTGGACAAGCAGAAACGCTGTAT.